A selection of T cell receptor beta chains follows, all from one sample in a study of T cell changes during pregnancy in multiple sclerosis. The data were produced by immunoSEQ multiplex PCR, yet TCRdb's version contains in-frame clones alone and is incomplete. Of over 10,000 clones listed, about 91% are singletons. This material consisted of CD8+ T cells from peripheral blood mononuclear cells, taken in the second trimester of pregnancy. Every receptor here comes from a female donor in good health, enrolled as a control in a pregnancy study. Each CDR3 is given with its conserved first and last residue. A D gene is named only where the DNA matches it firmly. Rows may omit the clone size; those that give it use once, few, many or a size class.

CDR3 length	V gene	D gene	J gene	clone size	CDR3 DNA	CDR3 protein
16	TRBV28	NA	TRBJ2-2	NA	TGTGCCAGCAGTCCGGGTTCGAGCGTTTACACCGGGGAGCTGTTTTTT	CASSPGSSVYTGELFF
16	TRBV11-2	NA	TRBJ1-1	NA	TGTGCCAGCAGACCCCACCCGGGTACGGTGAACACTGAAGCTTTCTTT	CASRPHPGTVNTEAFF
14	TRBV28	NA	TRBJ2-2	NA	TGTGCCAGCAGTCTACAGGGCGGCACCGGGGAGCTGTTTTTT	CASSLQGGTGELFF
14	TRBV4-1	TRBD1	TRBJ1-4	NA	TGCGCCAGCAGCCACGGGACAGGGGAGGAAAAACTGTTTTTT	CASSHGTGEEKLFF
14	TRBV28	NA	TRBJ2-7	NA	TGTGCCAGCAGTTTACAAAGCGGACGTTACGAGCAGTACTTC	CASSLQSGRYEQYF
14	TRBV27	NA	TRBJ2-1	NA	TGTGCCAGCAGTTTAGTAGCGAGATACAATGAGCAGTTCTTC	CASSLVARYNEQFF
15	TRBV27	TRBD1	TRBJ1-1	NA	TGTGCCAGCAGTTTTAGGGGGCGGACGAACACTGAAGCTTTCTTT	CASSFRGRTNTEAFF
12	TRBV11-2	NA	TRBJ1-2	NA	TGTGCCAGCAGCTTAGGTGTATATGGCTACACCTTC	CASSLGVYGYTF
14	TRBV28	NA	TRBJ2-7	NA	TGTGCCAGCAGCTCCCCCATCTACAGTTACGAGCAGTACTTC	CASSSPIYSYEQYF
15	TRBV2	NA	TRBJ1-5	NA	TGTGCCAGCAGTGACCAGGTTTATAGCAATCAGCCCCAGCATTTT	CASSDQVYSNQPQHF
14	TRBV29-1	NA	TRBJ2-7	once	TGCAGCGCTAAAGGGGTGGGCTCTTGGGACGAGCAGTACTTC	CSAKGVGSWDEQYF